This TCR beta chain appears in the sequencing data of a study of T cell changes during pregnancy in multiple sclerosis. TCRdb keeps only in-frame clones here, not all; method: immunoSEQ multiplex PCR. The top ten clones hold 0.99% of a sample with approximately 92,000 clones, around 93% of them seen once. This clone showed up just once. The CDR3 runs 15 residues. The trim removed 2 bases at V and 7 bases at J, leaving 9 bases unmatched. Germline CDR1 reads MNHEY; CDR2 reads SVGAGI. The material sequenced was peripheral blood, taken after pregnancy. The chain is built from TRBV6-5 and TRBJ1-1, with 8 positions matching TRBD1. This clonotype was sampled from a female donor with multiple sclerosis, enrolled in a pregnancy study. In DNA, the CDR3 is TGTGCCAGCAGTTACACGACAGGGGCGAGGGGTGAAGCTTTCTTT. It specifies CASSYTTGARGEAFF.